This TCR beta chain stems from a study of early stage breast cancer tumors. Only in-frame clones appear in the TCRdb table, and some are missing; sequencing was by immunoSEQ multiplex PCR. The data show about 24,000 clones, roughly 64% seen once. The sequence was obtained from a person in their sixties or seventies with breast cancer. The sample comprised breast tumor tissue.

CDR3 region: CASSVTGTGVDGANVLTF. In DNA form, the CDR3 reads TGTGCCAGCAGCGTAACCGGGACAGGGGTCGACGGGGCCAACGTCCTGACTTTC. The chain employs TRBV9 and TRBJ2-6; TRBD1 aligns across 10 bases. Germline V lookup: CDR1 SGDLS, CDR2 YYNGEE. The CDR3 extends over 18 amino acids. Trimming removed 1 base from V and 4 bases from J; junction bases left unmatched: 8.